This is a list of T cell receptor beta chains from one sample in a study of blood T cell repertoires in COVID-19. Profiling relied on immunoSEQ multiplex PCR, and the TCRdb table lists in-frame clones only, not all of them. The repertoire consists of some 250,000 clones, with around 87% occurring once and the leading ten covering 3%. The sample consisted of peripheral blood. These receptors all stem from a woman aged 25 to 39 who had recovered from COVID-19. CDR3s include the opening cysteine and the closing phenylalanine or tryptophan. Fields, in order: J gene, D gene, clone size, V gene, CDR3 protein, CDR3 DNA. A D gene is named only where the DNA matches it firmly. Part of the rows lack a size; the others show once, few, many or a class for expanded clones.

J: TRBJ2-2; D: .; size: .; V: TRBV5-1; CDR3: CASSGQGNGELFF; DNA: TGCGCCAGCAGCGGCCAGGGGAACGGGGAGCTGTTTTTT
J: TRBJ2-3; D: .; size: .; V: TRBV12-3/TRBV12-4; CDR3: CASSLLTDTQYF; DNA: TGTGCCAGCAGTCTGCTAACAGATACGCAGTATTTT
J: TRBJ2-3; D: TRBD2; size: .; V: TRBV6-5; CDR3: CASTKGLALTDTQYF; DNA: TGTGCCAGCACTAAAGGACTAGCCCTCACAGATACGCAGTATTTT
J: TRBJ2-5; D: .; size: .; V: TRBV14; CDR3: CASSQDRTGMETQYF; DNA: TGTGCCAGCAGCCAAGATAGGACGGGGATGGAGACCCAGTACTTC
J: TRBJ1-6; D: .; size: .; V: TRBV2; CDR3: CASSEAPGYNSPLHF; DNA: TGTGCCAGCAGTGAAGCGCCAGGGTACAATTCACCCCTCCACTTT
J: TRBJ1-1; D: TRBD1; size: .; V: TRBV30; CDR3: CAWRDRGTEAFF; DNA: TGTGCCTGGAGGGACAGGGGTACTGAAGCTTTCTTT
J: TRBJ2-3; D: .; size: .; V: TRBV21-1; CDR3: CASSDRTGAGTDTQYF; DNA: TGTGCCAGCAGCGACAGGACAGGGGCAGGCACAGATACGCAGTATTTT
J: TRBJ2-3; D: .; size: .; V: TRBV11-3; CDR3: CASSFGTTGTDTQYF; DNA: TGTGCCAGCAGCTTTGGGACAACGGGCACAGATACGCAGTATTTT
J: TRBJ2-1; D: .; size: .; V: TRBV9; CDR3: CASSVTTGTNEQFF; DNA: TGTGCCAGCAGCGTAACAACTGGGACAAATGAGCAGTTCTTC
J: TRBJ2-7; D: .; size: .; V: TRBV27; CDR3: CASSRRIRDYEQYF; DNA: TGTGCCAGCAGTCGTCGGATTCGGGACTACGAGCAGTACTTC
J: TRBJ2-6; D: .; size: .; V: TRBV5-1; CDR3: CASRPDSRSGANVLTF; DNA: TGCGCCAGCAGACCAGACAGCCGCTCTGGGGCCAACGTCCTGACTTTC
J: TRBJ1-1; D: TRBD1; size: .; V: TRBV19; CDR3: CASSQLGTGGAEAFF; DNA: TGTGCCAGTAGCCAGTTAGGGACAGGGGGCGCGGAAGCTTTCTTT
J: TRBJ1-1; D: TRBD1; size: .; V: TRBV5-3; CDR3: CARSLSRDRQDTEAFF; DNA: TGTGCCAGAAGCTTGAGTAGGGACAGGCAGGACACTGAAGCTTTCTTT
J: TRBJ1-1; D: TRBD1; size: .; V: TRBV5-4; CDR3: CASSLVGQGSEAFF; DNA: TGTGCCAGCAGCTTGGTGGGACAGGGGAGTGAAGCTTTCTTT
J: TRBJ2-6; D: .; size: .; V: TRBV9; CDR3: CASSVVAGSASGANVLTF; DNA: TGTGCCAGCAGCGTAGTCGCCGGCAGCGCCTCTGGGGCCAACGTCCTGACTTTC
J: TRBJ2-7; D: TRBD1; size: .; V: TRBV6-9; CDR3: CASSSEQQGAYEQYF; DNA: TGTGCCAGCAGTTCCGAACAACAGGGGGCTTACGAGCAGTACTTC
J: TRBJ2-2; D: TRBD1; size: .; V: TRBV19; CDR3: CASIGRPITDRRNTGELFF; DNA: TGTGCCAGTATTGGTCGCCCCATCACGGACAGGAGAAACACCGGGGAGCTGTTTTTT
J: TRBJ1-1; D: TRBD1; size: .; V: TRBV2; CDR3: CASKGTGLGEAFF; DNA: TGTGCCAGCAAGGGGACAGGGTTGGGTGAAGCTTTCTTT
J: TRBJ2-2; D: .; size: .; V: TRBV6-5; CDR3: CASRDIADDGELFF; DNA: TGTGCCAGCAGAGACATAGCGGATGACGGGGAGCTGTTTTTT
J: TRBJ2-5; D: TRBD1; size: once; V: TRBV2; CDR3: CASSPQGVETQYF; DNA: TGTGCCAGCAGCCCACAGGGGGTTGAGACCCAGTACTTC
J: TRBJ2-7; D: .; size: .; V: TRBV5-5; CDR3: CASSHQGYEQYF; DNA: TGTGCCAGCAGCCACCAGGGGTACGAGCAGTACTTC
J: TRBJ1-5; D: .; size: .; V: TRBV5-1; CDR3: CASSLDASDQPQHF; DNA: TGCGCCAGCAGCTTGGACGCTAGTGATCAGCCCCAGCATTTT
J: TRBJ2-3; D: TRBD1; size: .; V: TRBV7-9; CDR3: CASTGTGENTDTQYF; DNA: TGTGCCAGCACCGGGACAGGAGAAAACACAGATACGCAGTATTTT
J: TRBJ2-3; D: TRBD2; size: .; V: TRBV2; CDR3: CASSEAPHRLAGGVDTQYF; DNA: TGTGCCAGCAGTGAAGCGCCCCACCGACTAGCGGGGGGGGTAGATACGCAGTATTTT
J: TRBJ1-2; D: .; size: .; V: TRBV5-1; CDR3: CASRRAFRQDTPASDYGYTF; DNA: TGCGCCAGCAGGAGAGCATTTCGACAGGACACACCCGCCTCTGACTATGGCTACACCTTC
J: TRBJ1-6; D: .; size: .; V: TRBV3-1/TRBV3-2; CDR3: CASSQDQVSPLHF; DNA: TGTGCCAGCAGCCAAGATCAGGTCTCACCCCTCCACTTT
J: TRBJ1-6; D: TRBD1; size: .; V: TRBV9; CDR3: CASSVGGRGQSPLHF; DNA: TGTGCCAGCAGCGTAGGCGGCAGGGGGCAATCACCCCTCCACTTT
J: TRBJ2-2; D: TRBD1; size: few; V: TRBV4-1; CDR3: CASSQDPGQGEAGELFF; DNA: TGCGCCAGCAGCCAAGATCCCGGACAGGGGGAAGCCGGGGAGCTGTTTTTT
J: TRBJ1-5; D: .; size: .; V: TRBV4-1; CDR3: CASSQDLGVQRPQHF; DNA: TGCGCCAGCAGCCAAGATTTGGGAGTCCAGCGGCCCCAGCATTTT
J: TRBJ2-2; D: TRBD2; size: .; V: TRBV2; CDR3: CASTRLAGGGGELFF; DNA: TGTGCCAGCACCCGACTAGCGGGGGGGGGCGGGGAGCTGTTTTTT
J: TRBJ1-4; D: .; size: .; V: TRBV7-2; CDR3: CASSFGGGGNEKLFF; DNA: TGTGCCAGCAGCTTTGGAGGGGGGGGTAATGAAAAACTGTTTTTT
J: TRBJ1-1; D: .; size: .; V: TRBV4-3; CDR3: CASSQTTRDTEAFF; DNA: TGCGCCAGCAGCCAAACCACCCGGGACACTGAAGCTTTCTTT
J: TRBJ1-2; D: .; size: many; V: TRBV7-3; CDR3: CASSFQGGYGNYGYTF; DNA: TGTGCCAGCAGCTTCCAGGGAGGCTATGGGAACTATGGCTACACCTTC
J: TRBJ2-7; D: .; size: .; V: TRBV5-1; CDR3: CASSFEGLTVSYEQYF; DNA: TGCGCCAGCAGCTTCGAGGGACTGACAGTCTCCTACGAGCAGTACTTC
J: TRBJ2-7; D: TRBD1; size: .; V: TRBV18; CDR3: CASSPDRGLYEQYF; DNA: TGTGCCAGCTCCCCAGACAGGGGGCTCTACGAGCAGTACTTC
J: TRBJ2-3; D: TRBD2; size: .; V: TRBV11-2; CDR3: CARGWGGGAATDTQYF; DNA: TGTGCCCGCGGCTGGGGCGGGGGGGCGGCCACAGATACGCAGTATTTT
J: TRBJ2-7; D: .; size: once; V: TRBV7-7; CDR3: CASSSGRGAIYEQYF; DNA: TGTGCCAGCAGCTCAGGGCGCGGGGCGATCTACGAGCAGTACTTC
J: TRBJ2-2; D: .; size: .; V: TRBV6-5; CDR3: CASSPQGGATGELFF; DNA: TGTGCCAGCAGTCCCCAGGGGGGCGCTACCGGGGAGCTGTTTTTT
J: TRBJ1-2; D: .; size: .; V: TRBV7-2; CDR3: CASTLALGGDAGYTF; DNA: TGTGCCAGCACCCTAGCCCTAGGGGGGGATGCTGGCTACACCTTC
J: TRBJ2-3; D: .; size: .; V: TRBV24-1; CDR3: CATSDPALTDTQYF; DNA: TGTGCCACCAGTGATCCCGCACTCACAGATACGCAGTATTTT
J: TRBJ2-1; D: .; size: .; V: TRBV19; CDR3: CASSSGQNSYNEQFF; DNA: TGTGCCAGTAGTTCCGGACAGAACTCCTACAATGAGCAGTTCTTC
J: TRBJ1-1; D: TRBD1; size: .; V: TRBV5-1; CDR3: CASSSTGGTEAFF; DNA: TGCGCCAGCAGCTCGACAGGGGGCACTGAAGCTTTCTTT
J: TRBJ2-1; D: TRBD2; size: .; V: TRBV12-3/TRBV12-4; CDR3: CATGLAFYNEQFF; DNA: TGTGCCACAGGACTAGCCTTCTACAATGAGCAGTTCTTC
J: TRBJ2-3; D: .; size: .; V: TRBV5-6; CDR3: CASSFSGPGTDTQYF; DNA: TGTGCCAGCAGCTTTAGTGGGCCAGGCACAGATACGCAGTATTTT
J: TRBJ2-7; D: TRBD1; size: .; V: TRBV9; CDR3: CASSLGGGYEQYF; DNA: TGTGCCAGCAGCCTAGGGGGCGGCTACGAGCAGTACTTC
J: TRBJ2-5; D: .; size: .; V: TRBV2; CDR3: CASSVLQETQYF; DNA: TGTGCCAGCAGTGTCCTCCAAGAGACCCAGTACTTC